The rows below give T cell receptor beta chains drawn from one sample of a study of cytomegalovirus exposure and HLA in healthy donors. Only in-frame clones appear in the TCRdb table, and some are missing; sequencing was by immunoSEQ multiplex PCR. The data hold hundreds of thousands of clones, with around 80% observed a single time. The sequencing input was PBMCs. These receptors were taken from a man aged 25-40 years in good health and CMV-seronegative. Both conserved end residues are part of each CDR3. The order of the fields is clone size, CDR3 length, J gene, V gene, D gene, CDR3 DNA, CDR3 protein. The D gene is left open where the match is weak. Some rows have no size entry. The others give once, few or many, or a class for an expanded clone.

>few|15|TRBJ2-7|TRBV4-1|TRBD1
TGCGCCAGCAGCTTCCGACAGGGAAGCACCTACGAGCAGTACTTC
CASSFRQGSTYEQYF
>-|17|TRBJ2-2|TRBV9|TRBD1
TGTGCCAGCAGCGTCCCGGGACAGGGGGCGAACACCGGGGAGCTGTTTTTT
CASSVPGQGANTGELFF
>few|14|TRBJ1-2|TRBV19|TRBD1
TGTGCCAGTAGCACAAACAGGGGGCTTATGGGCTACACCTTC
CASSTNRGLMGYTF
>-|13|TRBJ2-7|TRBV6-5|TRBD1
TGTGCCAGCAGTCGACAGGGGACCGGCGAGCAGTACTTC
CASSRQGTGEQYF
>-|14|TRBJ1-3|TRBV18|TRBD1
TGTGCCAGCTCACCACGGGACAGCCGAAACACCATATATTTT
CASSPRDSRNTIYF
>-|14|TRBJ1-3|TRBV6-5|TRBD1
TGTGCCAGCAGCCTGACAGGGTCTGGAAACACCATATATTTT
CASSLTGSGNTIYF
>-|15|TRBJ1-5|TRBV4-2|-
TGTGCCAGCAGCCAGTCTCGTAATAGCAATCAGCCCCAGCATTTT
CASSQSRNSNQPQHF
>-|13|TRBJ2-1|TRBV25-1|TRBD2
TGTGCCAGCAGTGGGGAGGGATACTATGAGCAGTTCTTC
CASSGEGYYEQFF
>-|12|TRBJ2-5|TRBV6-1|-
TGTGCCAGCAGTTTAGTGTACGAGACCCAGTACTTC
CASSLVYETQYF
>once|14|TRBJ1-5|TRBV6-5|-
TGTGCCAGCAGTTTGACAGCTTCCTATCAGCCCCAGCATTTT
CASSLTASYQPQHF
>-|16|TRBJ2-1|TRBV5-6|TRBD2
TGTGCCAGCAGCTTTGGGACTAGCGGGGGGTACAATGAGCAGTTCTTC
CASSFGTSGGYNEQFF
>-|12|TRBJ2-2|TRBV9|-
TGTGCCAGCAGATCTAACACCGGGGAGCTGTTTTTT
CASRSNTGELFF
>-|16|TRBJ2-7|TRBV5-6|-
TGTGCCAGCAGCCCCGAAGGGAGGCAGGGAGTATACGAGCAGTACTTC
CASSPEGRQGVYEQYF
>-|16|TRBJ2-2|TRBV4-3|-
TGCGCCAGCAGCCAAGATGGCACATCGAACACCGGGGAGCTGTTTTTT
CASSQDGTSNTGELFF
>few|14|TRBJ1-1|TRBV5-4|-
TGTGCCAGCAGCTTGGACAGAAGTAACACTGAAGCTTTCTTT
CASSLDRSNTEAFF
>few|15|TRBJ1-6|TRBV19|TRBD1
TGTGCCAGTAGTACCCGGGACAGAGATAATTCACCCCTCCACTTT
CASSTRDRDNSPLHF
>-|14|TRBJ1-3|TRBV11-2|-
TGTGCCAGCAGCTTAGACAGGACAGAATACACCATATATTTT
CASSLDRTEYTIYF
>-|14|TRBJ2-7|TRBV2|TRBD1
TGTGCCAGCAGGGCACAGGGGGCCACCTACGAGCAGTACTTC
CASRAQGATYEQYF
>few|13|TRBJ2-3|TRBV4-1|-
TGCGCCAGCAGCCCAACTAGTTCGGATACGCAGTATTTT
CASSPTSSDTQYF
>once|13|TRBJ2-3|TRBV7-3|-
TGTGCCAGCAGCGGGCAGGTCACAGATACGCAGTATTTT
CASSGQVTDTQYF
>-|14|TRBJ1-2|TRBV19|-
TGTGCCAGTAAGGACAACAAAGAAATCTATGGCTACACCTTC
CASKDNKEIYGYTF
>-|15|TRBJ2-5|TRBV5-4|TRBD2
TGTGCCAGCAGCCCAGAACTAGCGGCGGAAGAGACCCAGTACTTC
CASSPELAAEETQYF
>-|17|TRBJ2-3|TRBV11-3|TRBD1
TGTGCCAGCAGCTTAGGTTGGGACAGGGGTAACACAGATACGCAGTATTTT
CASSLGWDRGNTDTQYF
>-|14|TRBJ1-1|TRBV9|-
TGTGCCAGCACAGGCAGGGGAGGGGACACTGAAGCTTTCTTT
CASTGRGGDTEAFF
>-|13|TRBJ1-2|TRBV5-1|TRBD1
TGCGCCAGCAGCTTGGGTGGGGACAGTGGCTACACCTTC
CASSLGGDSGYTF